These 9 T cell receptor beta chains were sequenced from one sample in a study of blood T cells in healthy people across ages. For the second PCR, which ran for roughly 7 to 11 cycles, a sample-barcoded 5' primer and a J-beta primer mix were used. TCRdb reprocessed the 5' RACE reads with MiXCR, giving one entry per CDR3 protein. The sample consists of more than 650,000 distinct CDR3 sequences, 25% to 30% of them appearing once. These sequences were also reported in another study, on T cells of mothers and their children.

The sequencing sample was made of blood. The receptors here all came from a boy between 10 and 17 years old in good health.

There are a few counts of this clonotype. The chain employs TRBV6-6 and TRBJ1-6; D possibly corresponds to TRBD1 (6 bases). V was clipped by 5 bases and J by 8 bases, with 13 bases between them. This CDR3 region has 14 residues. Germline V lookup: CDR1 MNHNY, CDR2 SVGAGI (reference sequence). CDR3 nucleotide sequence: TGTGCCAGCAGTGGTTGGACAGCCTATTCACCCCTCCACTTT. Translation gives CASSGWTAYSPLHF.

The chain joins TRBV9 to TRBJ1-1, with D perhaps matching TRBD1 (6 bases). V was trimmed by 4 bases and J by 1 base, leaving 8 bases between them. CDR1 is SGDLS, CDR2 YYNGEE, per germline. The CDR3 extends over 13 amino acids. The CDR3 nucleotides are TGTGCCAGCAGCATGGGACAGAACACTGAAGCTTTCTTT. Translated, it gives CASSMGQNTEAFF.

This clonotype was detected only once. This rearrangement joins TRBV7-3 to TRBJ2-1; 7 bases match TRBD1. The CDR3 consists of 16 residues. The V gene end was trimmed by 0 bases and the J gene end by 5 bases; junction bases not matched to a gene: 7. Germline assignment: CDR1 SGHTA and CDR2 FQGTGA. The CDR3 region has the DNA TGTGCCAGCAGCTTAACGTCGGCAGGGGGACACAATGAGCAGTTCTTC. This codes for CASSLTSAGGHNEQFF.

The CDR3 sequence: CSARGSYGYTF. In DNA, the CDR3 is TGCAGTGCTAGAGGAAGCTATGGCTACACCTTC. The chain is built from TRBV20-1 and TRBJ1-2, with D unclear. This CDR3 is 11 amino acids long. With 1 base removed from V and 4 bases from J, the gap between germline ends came to 4 bases. The germline V gene encodes CDR1 DFQATT and CDR2 SNEGSKA (reference sequence).

The rearrangement links TRBV12-3 or TRBV12-4 to TRBJ2-1; maybe TRBD1 (6 bases). Trimming removed 7 bases at V and 4 bases at J, with 14 bases between. The CDR3 contains 14 residues. DNA of the CDR3: TGTGCCAGCAATCCCGGGACACCTTACAATGAGCAGTTCTTC. Translated: CASNPGTPYNEQFF.

The genes are TRBV4-1 and TRBJ2-7; D ambiguous. This CDR3 has 15 amino acids. Trimming stripped 0 bases from V and 1 base from J, with 10 bases between. Germline CDR1 and CDR2: MGHRA and YSYEKL. The CDR3 DNA follows: TGCGCCAGCAGCCAAGAAGGTCGGAGATCCTACGAGCAGTACTTC. This gives the protein CASSQEGRRSYEQYF.

This chain joins TRBV5-1 and TRBJ1-2; weak D call: TRBD1 (5 bases). The germline V gene has CDR1 SGHRS and CDR2 YFSETQ. Trimming removed 2 bases at V and 6 bases at J, with 14 bases between. The CDR3 is 14 amino acids. CDR3: CASSFRQLDDGYTF. The CDR3 DNA reads TGCGCCAGCAGCTTTCGACAGCTGGACGATGGCTACACCTTC. Full variable domain (rest looked up from reference TRBV5-1 and TRBJ1-2): KAGVTQTPRYLIKTRGQQVTLSCSPISGHRSVSWYQQTPGQGLQFLFEYFSETQRNKGNFPGRFSGRQFSNSRSEMNVSTLELGDSALYLCASSFRQLDDGYTFGSGTRLTVV.

J is TRBJ2-2 and V is TRBV6-1, with TRBD1 as a possible D gene (6 bases). CDR1 is MNHNS and CDR2 is SASEGT in the germline V gene. This CDR3 region has 15 residues. V was cut by 2 bases and J by 2 bases, with 9 bases left in between. CDR3 amino acids: CASSEQGKNTGELFF. Here the CDR3 DNA reads TGTGCCAGCAGTGAACAGGGGAAAAACACCGGGGAGCTGTTTTTT.

This sequence joins TRBV20-1 and TRBJ1-2; 7 positions agree with TRBD1. In germline, CDR1 is DFQATT, CDR2 SNEGSKA (reference sequence). V was pared by 5 bases and J by 7 bases, with 16 bases of the junction left unmatched. The length of the CDR3 is 15 residues. The CDR3 DNA reads TGCAGTGCTTCTAACCAGGGGGAAATGAAGGTTGGCTACACCTTC. It is translated as CSASNQGEMKVGYTF.